Below are 22 T cell receptor beta chains sequenced from a single sample in a study of blood T cells in healthy people across ages. The use of a sample-barcoded 5' primer and a J-beta primer mix characterized a second PCR of about 7 to 12 cycles. TCRdb used MiXCR to reprocess the 5' RACE reads, holding one entry per CDR3 protein. The sample shows about 670,000 distinct CDR3 sequences, less than 45% of them seen only once. The material sequenced was blood. Receptors originate from a man older than 75 in good health.

There are many counts of this clonotype. J is TRBJ2-1 and V is TRBV6-2 or TRBV6-3; 8 positions match TRBD2. Germline CDR1 reads MNHEY; CDR2 reads SVGEGT. Losses at the gene ends were 6 bases for V and 8 bases for J; bases not matched to a gene: 6. This CDR3 contains 13 residues. Here the CDR3 reads CASSGGAWDEQFF. CDR3 nucleotides: TGTGCCAGCAGCGGGGGGGCCTGGGATGAGCAGTTCTTC.

The chain couples TRBV7-9 to TRBJ2-5; 7 bases match TRBD1. V dropped 5 bases and J dropped 5; count of bases not matched to a gene: 11. Germline values: CDR1 SEHNR, CDR2 FQNEAQ (reference sequence). The CDR3 contains 15 residues. The DNA for the CDR3 is TGTGCCAGCAGCACCCGGACAGGTCTAGGGGAGACCCAGTACTTC. Protein product: CASSTRTGLGETQYF. Supplemented by reference TRBV7-9 and TRBJ2-5, the full variable domain reads DTGVSQNPRHKITKRGQNVTFRCDPISEHNRLYWYRQTLGQGPEFLTYFQNEAQLEKSRLLSDRFSAERPKGSFSTLEIQRTEQGDSAMYLCASSTRTGLGETQYFGPGTRLLVL.

This clonotype was picked up a small number of times. This chain joins TRBV5-1 and TRBJ2-2; no definite D call. Germline values: CDR1 SGHRS, CDR2 YFSETQ. The V and J ends lost 0 bases and 0 bases respectively, with 9 bases between them. This CDR3 contains 16 residues. CDR3: CASSLEPVTNTGELFF. The CDR3 DNA follows: TGCGCCAGCAGCTTGGAACCCGTCACGAACACCGGGGAGCTGTTTTTT.

The V call is TRBV2, the J call TRBJ1-4, with 9 bases matching TRBD1. The CDR3 consists of 14 residues. V shed 7 bases and J 8 bases; nucleotides not matched to a gene: 8. CDR1 is SNHLY, CDR2 FYNNEI, per germline. Here the CDR3 reads CASNPGQGSEKLFF. CDR3 DNA sequence: TGTGCCAGCAATCCGGGACAGGGTTCGGAAAAACTGTTTTTT.

This clonotype was recorded a few times. The V and J genes are TRBV20-1 and TRBJ2-7; possible D gene TRBD1, 7 bases. Germline assignment: CDR1 DFQATT and CDR2 SNEGSKA (reference sequence). CDR3 length equals 15 residues. V lost 2 bases and J lost 0, with 14 bases in between. The CDR3 region has the DNA TGCAGTGCTAGACTGACAGGGAGGAGCTCCTACGAGCAGTACTTC. Protein sequence: CSARLTGRSSYEQYF.

V usage is TRBV9 and J usage is TRBJ1-5, with D perhaps matching TRBD1 (5 bases). From germline, CDR1 is SGDLS and CDR2 YYNGEE. V lost 0 bases, J lost 4 bases, and 11 bases lay in between. The CDR3 contains 15 residues. In DNA, the CDR3 is TGTGCCAGCAGCGTAGGTAGTTCAGGGAATCAGCCCCAGCATTTT. As protein: CASSVGSSGNQPQHF. Full variable domain (missing parts from reference TRBV9 and TRBJ1-5): DSGVTQTPKHLITATGQRVTLRCSPRSGDLSVYWYQQSLDQGLQFLIQYYNGEERAKGNILERFSAQQFPDLHSELNLSSLELGDSALYFCASSVGSSGNQPQHFGDGTRLSIL.

This clonotype turned up a few times. The chain couples TRBV5-1 to TRBJ2-2, with D tentatively TRBD2 (6 bases). The germline V gene has CDR1 SGHRS and CDR2 YFSETQ. V was shortened by 7 bases and J by 6 bases, with 16 bases between the two germline ends. The CDR3 is made up of 14 amino acids. CDR3 bases: TGCGCCAGCGGCGCGGGATATTTAGCCGGGGAGCTGTTTTTT. Translating it yields CASGAGYLAGELFF.

The rearrangement uses TRBV29-1 and TRBJ1-4, with D perhaps TRBD1 (5 bases). V lost 0 bases, J lost 9 bases, and 11 bases lay in between. This CDR3 contains 13 residues. Germline CDR1 SQVTM, CDR2 ANQGSEA. The CDR3 spells CSVEDPRGKKLFF. The CDR3 nucleotides are TGCAGCGTTGAAGATCCGAGGGGTAAAAAACTGTTTTTT.

This chain uses TRBV28 with TRBJ1-5; D is uncertain. Trimming pared 3 bases from V and 7 bases from J, leaving 7 bases between. CDR1 and CDR2 (germline): MDHEN, SYDVKM. This CDR3 is 12 amino acids long. The CDR3 is CASSLGKQPQHF. In DNA, the CDR3 is TGTGCCAGCAGTTTGGGGAAGCAGCCCCAGCATTTT.

This clonotype was picked up a small number of times. This chain joins TRBV10-3 and TRBJ2-1; perhaps TRBD2 as D (6 bases). CDR1 is ENHRY, CDR2 SYGVKD, per germline. The CDR3 is 16 amino acids. The V end was cut by 3 bases, the J end by 0 bases, with 12 bases between. CDR3 nucleotide sequence: TGTGCCATCAGTGATATCGGGGGAAGCTCCTACAATGAGCAGTTCTTC. It codes for CAISDIGGSSYNEQFF.

This clonotype was detected ten times or more. The chain carries TRBV27 and TRBJ2-7, with a tentative D call TRBD2 (5 bases). CDR3 length equals 16 residues. Germline CDR1 MNHEY, CDR2 SMNVEV (reference sequence). With 4 bases removed from V and 2 bases from J, the gap between germline ends came to 18 bases. The CDR3 sequence: CASSSLGAAKAYEQYF. CDR3 DNA: TGTGCCAGCAGTTCCCTAGGAGCGGCCAAGGCCTACGAGCAGTACTTC.

The rearrangement links TRBV5-1 to TRBJ1-4, with D possibly being TRBD1 (5 bases). Germline V lookup: CDR1 SGHRS, CDR2 YFSETQ. Trimming took 4 bases from V and 11 from J, leaving 24 bases between them. This CDR3 spans 16 amino acids. CDR3 region: CASSINGGQGGEKLFF. CDR3 nucleotides: TGCGCCAGCAGCATAAACGGCGGGCAGGGAGGGGAGAAACTGTTTTTT. The full variable domain, completed using reference TRBV5-1 and TRBJ1-4, is KAGVTQTPRYLIKTRGQQVTLSCSPISGHRSVSWYQQTPGQGLQFLFEYFSETQRNKGNFPGRFSGRQFSNSRSEMNVSTLELGDSALYLCASSINGGQGGEKLFFGSGTQLSVL.

In this sample, this clonotype is medium-sized (0.01 to 0.1%). This chain uses TRBV6-5 with TRBJ1-2; 9 bases are a match to TRBD1. Germline-derived CDR1 and CDR2 are MNHEY and SVGAGI. The junction had 5 bases not matched to a gene; V was cut back by 6 bases and J by 6 bases. CDR3 length: 13 residues. The CDR3 DNA reads TGTGCCAGCAGCTCAACAGGGGGCAATGGCTACACCTTC. This sequence encodes CASSSTGGNGYTF.

Concerning this clonotype: The junction shows a germline mismatch at one end, possibly a read error. The chain recombines TRBV11-3 with TRBJ2-1, with D possibly being TRBD1 (5 bases). The germline V gene encodes CDR1 SGHNT and CDR2 YENEEA. This CDR3 is 14 amino acids long. CDR3 amino acids: CAGSPGAFRDEQFF. In DNA form, the CDR3 reads TGTGCCGGCAGCCCTGGGGCATTTAGGGATGAGCAGTTCTTC.

There are many counts of this clonotype. The chain uses TRBV29-1 and TRBJ2-1, with 9 bases matching TRBD2. V was pared by 5 bases and J by 8 bases, with 4 bases of the junction left unmatched. This CDR3 is built from 12 residues. The germline gives CDR1 SQVTM, CDR2 ANQGSEA. The DNA of the CDR3 is TGCAGCGTTTCCCGCGGGAGGGATGAGCAGTTCTTC. Its translation: CSVSRGRDEQFF.

This clonotype was detected many times. V and J are TRBV29-1 and TRBJ2-7; no firm D call. V was trimmed by 3 bases and J by 3 bases, leaving 9 bases between them. There are 12 residues in the CDR3. CDR1 SQVTM and CDR2 ANQGSEA come from the germline V gene. The CDR3 region has the DNA TGCAGCGTTGACACTACGGGCTACGAGCAGTACTTC. Protein: CSVDTTGYEQYF.

The chain links TRBV6-2 or TRBV6-3 to TRBJ2-5; 9 bases match TRBD2. This CDR3 contains 13 residues. V shed 11 bases and J 3 bases; nucleotides not matched to a gene: 7. The germline gives CDR1 MNHEY, CDR2 SVGEGT. The CDR3 is CAVRSSGEETQYF. The CDR3 coding sequence is TGTGCCGTAAGATCTAGCGGGGAAGAGACCCAGTACTTC.

The chain employs TRBV6-5 and TRBJ2-7, with D unclear. Trimming removed 7 bases from V and 1 base from J, with 11 bases in between. CDR1 and CDR2 from the germline V gene are MNHEY and SVGAGI. This CDR3 has 13 amino acids. The chain's CDR3 is CASKLTPSYEQYF. The CDR3 DNA reads as TGTGCCAGCAAGTTGACTCCGTCCTACGAGCAGTACTTC.

The V and J genes are TRBV6-2 or TRBV6-3 and TRBJ2-4; D might be TRBD1 (6 bases). CDR1 and CDR2 (germline): MNHEY, SVGEGT. Deletions cut 8 bases from V and 9 bases from J, with 14 bases between. This CDR3 is 12 amino acids long. The CDR3 sequence: CASATGPTIQYF. Written as DNA, the CDR3 is TGTGCCAGCGCCACAGGGCCTACCATTCAGTACTTC.

The chain carries TRBV5-8 and TRBJ2-5; tentative D call: TRBD2 (5 bases). Trimming took off 4 bases at V and 0 bases at J, with 10 bases between the two ends. The CDR3 extends over 14 amino acids. CDR1 and CDR2 (germline): SGHTS, YDEGEE. In DNA form, the CDR3 reads TGTGCCAGCAGCGTGGTCGGGGACCAAGAGACCCAGTACTTC. This gives the protein CASSVVGDQETQYF. Using reference TRBV5-8 and TRBJ2-5 for the parts outside the CDR3, the full variable domain is EAGVTQSPTHLIKTRGQQATLRCSPISGHTSVYWYQQALGLGLQFLLWYDEGEERNRGNFPPRFSGRQFPNYSSELNVNALELEDSALYLCASSVVGDQETQYFGPGTRLLVL.

V usage is TRBV2 and J usage is TRBJ1-2; 7 nucleotides line up with TRBD1. Germline loops: CDR1 SNHLY, CDR2 FYNNEI. V shed 4 bases, J shed 5 bases, and the junction held 10 bases outside the gene matches. The CDR3 is 15 amino acids. The DNA for the CDR3 is TGTGCCAGCAGTGTCCGTGTCGGGACAGCATATGGCTACACCTTC. It codes for CASSVRVGTAYGYTF.

The V and J genes are TRBV30 and TRBJ2-7, with 9 bases fitting TRBD1. Germline V gives CDR1 GTSNPN, CDR2 SVGIG (reference sequence). V dropped 0 bases and J dropped 4; count of bases not matched to a gene: 4. The CDR3 totals 14 residues. DNA of the CDR3: TGTGCCTGGAGTGTTACAGGGGGCATGTACGAGCAGTACTTC. It encodes CAWSVTGGMYEQYF. Full variable domain (rest looked up from reference TRBV30 and TRBJ2-7): SQTIHQWPATLVQPVGSPLSLECTVEGTSNPNLYWYRQAAGRGLQLLFYSVGIGQISSEVPQNLSASRPQDRQFILSSKKLLLSDSGFYLCAWSVTGGMYEQYFGPGTRLTVT.